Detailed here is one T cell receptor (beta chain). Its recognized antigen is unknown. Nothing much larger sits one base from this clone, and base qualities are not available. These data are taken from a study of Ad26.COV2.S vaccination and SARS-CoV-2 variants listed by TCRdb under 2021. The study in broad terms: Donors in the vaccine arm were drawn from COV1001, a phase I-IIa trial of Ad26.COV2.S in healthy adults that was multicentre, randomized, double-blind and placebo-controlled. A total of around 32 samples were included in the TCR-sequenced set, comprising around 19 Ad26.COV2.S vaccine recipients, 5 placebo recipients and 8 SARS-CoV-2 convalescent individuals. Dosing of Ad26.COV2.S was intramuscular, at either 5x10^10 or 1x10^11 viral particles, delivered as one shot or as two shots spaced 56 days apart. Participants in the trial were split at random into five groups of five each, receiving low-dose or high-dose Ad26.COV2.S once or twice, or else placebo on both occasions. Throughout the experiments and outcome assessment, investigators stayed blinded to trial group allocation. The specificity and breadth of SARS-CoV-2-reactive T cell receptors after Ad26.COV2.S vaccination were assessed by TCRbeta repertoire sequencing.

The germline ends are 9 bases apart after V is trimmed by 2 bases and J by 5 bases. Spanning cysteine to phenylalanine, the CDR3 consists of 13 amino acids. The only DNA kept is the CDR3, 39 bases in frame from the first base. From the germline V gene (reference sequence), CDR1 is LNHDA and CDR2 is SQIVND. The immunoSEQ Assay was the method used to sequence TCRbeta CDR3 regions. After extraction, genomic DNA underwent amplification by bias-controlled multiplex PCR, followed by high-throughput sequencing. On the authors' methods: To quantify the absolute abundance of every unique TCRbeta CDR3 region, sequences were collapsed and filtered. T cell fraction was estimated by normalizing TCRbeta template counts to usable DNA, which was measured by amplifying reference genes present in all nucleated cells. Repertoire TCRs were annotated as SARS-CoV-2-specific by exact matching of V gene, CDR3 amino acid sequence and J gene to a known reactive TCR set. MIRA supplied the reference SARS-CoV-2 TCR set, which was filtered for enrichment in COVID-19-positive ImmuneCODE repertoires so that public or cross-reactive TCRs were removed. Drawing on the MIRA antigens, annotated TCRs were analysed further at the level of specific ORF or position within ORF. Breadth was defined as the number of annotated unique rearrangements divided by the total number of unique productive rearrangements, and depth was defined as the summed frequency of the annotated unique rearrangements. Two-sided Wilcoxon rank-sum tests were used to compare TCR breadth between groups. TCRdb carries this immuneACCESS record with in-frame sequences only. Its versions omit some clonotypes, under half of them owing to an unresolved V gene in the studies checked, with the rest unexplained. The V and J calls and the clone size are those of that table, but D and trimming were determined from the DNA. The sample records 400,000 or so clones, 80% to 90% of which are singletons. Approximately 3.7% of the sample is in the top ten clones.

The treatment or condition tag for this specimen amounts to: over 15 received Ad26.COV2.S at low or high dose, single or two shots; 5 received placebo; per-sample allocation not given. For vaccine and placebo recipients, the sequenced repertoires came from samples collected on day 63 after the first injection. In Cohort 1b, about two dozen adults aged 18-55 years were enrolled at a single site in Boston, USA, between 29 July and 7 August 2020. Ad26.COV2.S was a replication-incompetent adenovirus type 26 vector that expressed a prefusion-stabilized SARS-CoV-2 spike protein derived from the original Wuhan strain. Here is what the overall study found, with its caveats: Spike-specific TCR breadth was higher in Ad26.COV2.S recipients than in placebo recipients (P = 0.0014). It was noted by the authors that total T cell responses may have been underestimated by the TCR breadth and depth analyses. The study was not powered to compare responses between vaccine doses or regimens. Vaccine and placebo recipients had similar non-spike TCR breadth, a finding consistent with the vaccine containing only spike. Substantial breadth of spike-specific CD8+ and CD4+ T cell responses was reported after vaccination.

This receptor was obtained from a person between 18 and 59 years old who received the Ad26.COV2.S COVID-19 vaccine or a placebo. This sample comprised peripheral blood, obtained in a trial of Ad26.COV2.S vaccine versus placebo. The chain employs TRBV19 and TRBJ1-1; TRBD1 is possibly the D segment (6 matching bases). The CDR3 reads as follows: CASSILGGTEAFF. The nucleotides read TGTGCCAGTAGTATATTAGGGGGTACTGAAGCTTTCTTT. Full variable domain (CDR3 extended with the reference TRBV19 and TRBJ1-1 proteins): DGGITQSPKYLFRKEGQNVTLSCEQNLNHDAMYWYRQDPGQGLRLIYYSQIVNDFQKGDIAEGYSVSREKKESFPLTVTSAQKNPTAFYLCASSILGGTEAFFGQGTRLTVV.